This T cell receptor beta chain emerged from a study of human T cells and chemical hapten exposure. Time point indicated: patch test 2, 6 weeks after DPC sensitization. Treatment given: therapeutic diphenylcyclopropenone sensitization with weekly scalp DPC. Separate cDNA molecules received unique molecular identifiers, which the library attached to them. TCRdb used MiXCR to reprocess the RACE reads, holding one entry per CDR3 protein. The sample shows 100,000 or so distinct CDR3 sequences, about 9.6% of them seen only once. This clonotype has a count of ten or more. Antigen specificity is unknown. This CDR3 has 12 amino acids. V was pared by 5 bases and J by 6 bases, with 8 bases between. Germline CDR1 reads SEHNR; CDR2 reads FQNEAQ (reference sequence). Whole-study findings and limits: Having alopecia, donors may respond immunologically unlike healthy people. Higher patch test scores went with higher counts of PT1 expanded TCRs.

The sample consisted of whole blood, taken in connection with sensitization to the hapten diphenylcyclopropenone (DPC). The V and J genes are TRBV7-9 and TRBJ1-5; D possibly corresponds to TRBD1 (5 bases). The sequence derives from a woman aged 35 to 49 with alopecia areata. Some clones in this sample may be carry-over from other donors' samples. The DNA for the CDR3 is TGTGCCAGCAGCGTCGACAGTCAGCCCCAGCATTTT. It translates to CASSVDSQPQHF.